The 2 T cell receptor beta chains presented below share a single source sample, sequenced in a study of blood T cell repertoires in COVID-19 (dated by TCRdb to 2020 to 2021). Libraries were made using the immunoSEQ multiplex PCR assay. TCRdb limited this immuneACCESS table to in-frame rearrangements with V and J called. A share of clones is missing; checked studies link under half to unresolved V genes, and the rest is unexplained. The sample table records roughly 280,000 clones; approximately 85% of these occur just once. The ten biggest clones cover more than 9.5% of the sample. Sequenced material: peripheral blood. The receptors here all came from a woman in her 70s with acute or convalescent COVID-19.

The chain is built from TRBV4-1 and TRBJ1-4; a possible D gene is TRBD1 (5 bases). Trimming took 0 bases from V and 8 from J, leaving 19 bases between them. This CDR3 comprises 17 residues. Per the germline V gene, CDR1 is MGHRA and CDR2 is YSYEKL. The CDR3 nucleotides are TGCGCCAGCAGCCAAGAAGGGGCCGGGGGAAGCAGGGAAAAACTGTTTTTT. Translated, it gives CASSQEGAGGSREKLFF.

Of note for this clone: This specimen includes other DNA sequences encoding the same CDR3. The rearrangement links TRBV7-3 to TRBJ1-1; D unresolved. The germline V gene encodes CDR1 SGHTA and CDR2 FQGTGA. This CDR3 comprises 13 residues. Trimming removed 2 bases at V and 1 base at J, with 5 bases between. CDR3 residues: CASSLSGNTEAFF. The CDR3 nucleotides are TGTGCCAGCAGCTTATCCGGGAACACTGAAGCTTTCTTT. Filled out from reference TRBV7-3 and TRBJ1-1, the complete variable domain reads GAGVSQTPSNKVTEKGKYVELRCDPISGHTALYWYRQSLGQGPEFLIYFQGTGAADDSGLPNDRFFAVRPEGSVSTLKIQRTERGDSAVYLCASSLSGNTEAFFGQGTRLTVV.